The 16 T cell receptor beta chains presented below share a single source sample, sequenced in a study of blood T cell repertoires in COVID-19. Using immunoSEQ multiplex PCR, the repertoire was profiled, and TCRdb retains in-frame clones only, with some absent. This sample has about 120,000 clones, with 85% found just once. The sample was peripheral blood. The receptors were gathered from an elderly man with active or convalescent COVID-19.

The chain uses TRBV5-1 and TRBJ2-5, with 11 bases lining up with TRBD2. The CDR3 is 18 residues long. V gave up 3 bases and J gave up 5 bases; unmatched junction bases: 15. The germline V gene encodes CDR1 SGHRS and CDR2 YFSETQ. The CDR3 spells CASSSIMTSGAPRETQYF. CDR3 DNA sequence: TGCGCCAGCAGCTCGATCATGACTAGCGGGGCACCAAGGGAGACCCAGTACTTC.

For the CDR3, the DNA is TGTGCCATCAGTGAGTCAAGGGGTTATAATGAAAAACTGTTTTTT. This encodes CAISESRGYNEKLFF. This chain uses TRBV10-3 with TRBJ1-4, with D perhaps TRBD1 (5 bases). The germline V gene encodes CDR1 ENHRY and CDR2 SYGVKD. With 0 bases removed from V and 4 bases from J, the gap between germline ends came to 9 bases. The CDR3 totals 15 residues.

The rearrangement joins TRBV6-5 to TRBJ1-2; 10 nucleotides match TRBD1. The CDR3 covers 14 residues. Germline CDR1 is MNHEY and CDR2 is SVGAGI. V lost 6 bases, J lost 7 bases, and 8 bases stayed unmatched. DNA for the CDR3: TGTGCCAGCAGGCGAACGGGACAGGGGTCTGGCTACACCTTC. This gives the protein CASRRTGQGSGYTF.

The chain has TRBV27 and TRBJ1-2; D may be TRBD1 (5 bases). Deletions cut 3 bases from V and 0 bases from J, with 8 bases between. This CDR3 has 14 residues. CDR1 is MNHEY, CDR2 SMNVEV, per germline (reference sequence). In nucleotides, the CDR3 is TGTGCCAGCAGTTTCCAGGGTACTAACTATGGCTACACCTTC. Protein: CASSFQGTNYGYTF.

This clone was counted between two and nine times. The chain couples TRBV24-1 to TRBJ1-4, with D maybe TRBD1 (5 bases). With 1 base removed from V and 3 bases from J, the gap between germline ends came to 26 bases. Germline loops: CDR1 KGHDR, CDR2 SFDVKD. The length of the CDR3 is 21 residues. The CDR3 protein is CATSDLCLWLPGCVANEKLFF. CDR3 nucleotide sequence: TGTGCCACCAGTGATTTATGTCTATGGTTACCAGGGTGTGTGGCTAATGAAAAACTGTTTTTT.

V and J are TRBV27 and TRBJ1-2; TRBD1 matches at 10 bases. J gave up 5 bases and V 6 bases, and 6 bases lay outside the gene matches. Germline V lookup: CDR1 MNHEY, CDR2 SMNVEV (reference sequence). This CDR3 contains 14 residues. CDR3 sequence: CASRTGTGVYGYTF. The CDR3 DNA sequence: TGTGCCAGCAGAACCGGGACAGGGGTTTATGGCTACACCTTC.

This chain links TRBV7-3 with TRBJ1-1; no reliable D call. Trimming removed 2 bases from V and 0 bases from J, with 13 bases in between. The germline V gene has CDR1 SGHTA and CDR2 FQGTGA. The CDR3 consists of 16 residues. CDR3 protein: CASSLEGPLVNTEAFF. CDR3 bases: TGTGCCAGCAGCTTAGAGGGCCCTCTGGTGAACACTGAAGCTTTCTTT.

The chain carries TRBV18 and TRBJ1-6; D may be TRBD1 (5 bases). The CDR3 spans 16 residues. Trimming removed 0 bases at V and 8 bases at J, with 14 bases between. Germline V gene data show CDR1 as KGHSH and CDR2 as LQKENI. The CDR3 DNA sequence: TGTGCCAGCTCACCACCGGGACTCGGATCGGATTCACCCCTCCACTTT. Encoded protein: CASSPPGLGSDSPLHF. Filled out from reference TRBV18 and TRBJ1-6, the complete variable domain reads NAGVMQNPRHLVRRRGQEARLRCSPMKGHSHVYWYRQLPEEGLKFMVYLQKENIIDESGMPKERFSAEFPKEGPSILRIQQVVRGDSAAYFCASSPPGLGSDSPLHFGNGTRLTVT.

The chain uses TRBV5-1 and TRBJ2-7, with 8 bases fitting TRBD2. V shed 5 bases and J 0 bases; nucleotides not matched to a gene: 7. The CDR3 covers 15 residues. The germline V gene encodes CDR1 SGHRS and CDR2 YFSETQ. CDR3 nucleotide sequence: TGCGCCAGCAGGTCCGGGGGGGCGAGCTCCTACGAGCAGTACTTC. Encoded protein: CASRSGGASSYEQYF.

The CDR3 DNA reads TGTGCCAGCAGTTTATACACCGGGACAGGGTATAATTCACCCCTCCACTTT. Amino acid sequence: CASSLYTGTGYNSPLHF. This sequence joins TRBV27 and TRBJ1-6; 9 bases map to TRBD1. V gave up 1 base and J gave up 4 bases; unmatched junction bases: 5. CDR1 MNHEY and CDR2 SMNVEV come from the germline V gene (reference sequence). The CDR3 spans 17 residues.

The chain has TRBV2 and TRBJ2-1; TRBD2 is a possible D gene (6 bases). This CDR3 has 13 residues. In germline, CDR1 is SNHLY, CDR2 FYNNEI. The V and J ends lost 10 bases and 5 bases respectively, with 15 bases between them. CDR3 nucleotides: TGTGCCACCGGACTATATCTAAACAATGAGCAGTTCTTC. Protein sequence: CATGLYLNNEQFF.

The chain joins TRBV5-1 to TRBJ2-1; 7 positions match TRBD1. The CDR3 is 13 amino acids. Trimming cost V 3 bases and J 8 bases; bases outside gene matches: 5. Germline-derived CDR1 and CDR2 are SGHRS and YFSETQ. The CDR3 is CASSWEQGYEQFF. In DNA, the CDR3 is TGCGCCAGCAGCTGGGAACAGGGGTATGAGCAGTTCTTC.

This chain links TRBV11-2 with TRBJ2-5, with TRBD1 identical over 8 bases. J lost 4 bases, V lost 3 bases, and 4 bases had no gene match. This CDR3 is built from 14 residues. Germline loops: CDR1 SGHAT, CDR2 FQNNGV. The CDR3 here is CASSFADRGETQYF. The CDR3 coding sequence is TGTGCCAGCAGCTTTGCCGACAGGGGAGAGACCCAGTACTTC.

The chain has TRBV30 and TRBJ1-3, with D possibly being TRBD1 (6 bases). Germline values: CDR1 GTSNPN, CDR2 SVGIG (reference sequence). V lost 4 bases to trimming and J lost 2 bases, with 18 bases between them. The CDR3 is 16 residues long. This CDR3 reads CAWKGVGGSPGNTIYF. The CDR3 DNA sequence: TGTGCCTGGAAGGGAGTAGGGGGATCCCCTGGAAACACCATATATTTT. The full variable domain, rest sourced from reference TRBV30 and TRBJ1-3, is SQTIHQWPATLVQPVGSPLSLECTVEGTSNPNLYWYRQAAGRGLQLLFYSVGIGQISSEVPQNLSASRPQDRQFILSSKKLLLSDSGFYLCAWKGVGGSPGNTIYFGEGSWLTVV.

J is TRBJ2-5 and V is TRBV7-2, with D possibly TRBD1 on 5 matching bases. Germline CDR1 and CDR2: SGHTA and FQGNSA. The CDR3 sequence is 14 residues long. V was trimmed by 2 bases and J by 4 bases, leaving 11 bases between them. CDR3 region: CASSLFAGRETQYF. Here the CDR3 DNA reads TGTGCCAGCAGCTTATTCGCAGGGCGAGAGACCCAGTACTTC.

This chain links TRBV7-9 with TRBJ2-1, with D possibly matching TRBD2 (6 bases). Germline lookup yields CDR1 SEHNR and CDR2 FQNEAQ (reference sequence). This CDR3 spans 16 amino acids. V lost 1 base, J lost 8 bases, and 18 bases lay in between. The CDR3 here is CASSLVAGRSGDEQFF. CDR3 DNA sequence: TGTGCCAGCAGCTTAGTGGCGGGACGGAGTGGGGATGAGCAGTTCTTC.